This T cell receptor beta chain was identified in a study of blood T cells in healthy people across ages. Remarks on this clonotype: Its antigen is not identified.

Points from the study as a whole: Higher diversity, along with more naive CD4+ cells, distinguished long-lived donors from aged donors.

The authors isolated at least 6 million PBMCs per sample. At least 5 micrograms of total RNA were extracted per sample. For the second PCR, which ran for roughly 7 to 11 cycles, a sample-barcoded 5' primer and a J-beta primer mix were used. Each CDR3 protein is one row after TCRdb ran MiXCR on the 5' RACE reads. This sample has 800,000 or so distinct CDR3 sequences; more than 20% occur once, and the top ten carry approximately 4%. Germline CDR1 reads SGHRS; CDR2 reads YFSETQ. V lost 0 bases and J lost 6, with 12 bases in between. CDR3 length: 15 residues. These data were likewise used in another study, on T cells of mothers and their children. That work adds: For related and unrelated pairs alike, thymic selection shapes TCR recombination output similarly.

This clonotype originated in a boy younger than 18 in good health. Specimen: blood. The V call is TRBV5-1, the J call TRBJ1-4; D is unclear. CDR3 bases: TGCGCCAGCAGCTTGGCCGGAACAGTCTATGAAAAACTGTTTTTT. This sequence encodes CASSLAGTVYEKLFF.